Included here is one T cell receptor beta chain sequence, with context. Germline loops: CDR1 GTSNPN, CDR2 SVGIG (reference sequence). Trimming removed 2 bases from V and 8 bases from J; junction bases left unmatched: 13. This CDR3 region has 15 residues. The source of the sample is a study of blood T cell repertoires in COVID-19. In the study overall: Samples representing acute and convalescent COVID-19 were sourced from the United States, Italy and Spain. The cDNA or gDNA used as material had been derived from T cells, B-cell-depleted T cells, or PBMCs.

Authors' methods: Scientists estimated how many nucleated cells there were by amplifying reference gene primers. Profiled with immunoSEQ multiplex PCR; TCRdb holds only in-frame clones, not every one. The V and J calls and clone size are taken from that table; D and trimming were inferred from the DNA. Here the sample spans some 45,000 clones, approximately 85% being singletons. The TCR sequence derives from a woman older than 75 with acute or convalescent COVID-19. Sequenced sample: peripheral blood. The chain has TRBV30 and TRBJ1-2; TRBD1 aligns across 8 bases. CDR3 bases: TGTGCCTGGAGTAGGTTGTCAGGGGGCGGGCGGGGCTACACCTTC. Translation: CAWSRLSGGGRGYTF. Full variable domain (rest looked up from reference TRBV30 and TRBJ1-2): SQTIHQWPATLVQPVGSPLSLECTVEGTSNPNLYWYRQAAGRGLQLLFYSVGIGQISSEVPQNLSASRPQDRQFILSSKKLLLSDSGFYLCAWSRLSGGGRGYTFGSGTRLTVV.